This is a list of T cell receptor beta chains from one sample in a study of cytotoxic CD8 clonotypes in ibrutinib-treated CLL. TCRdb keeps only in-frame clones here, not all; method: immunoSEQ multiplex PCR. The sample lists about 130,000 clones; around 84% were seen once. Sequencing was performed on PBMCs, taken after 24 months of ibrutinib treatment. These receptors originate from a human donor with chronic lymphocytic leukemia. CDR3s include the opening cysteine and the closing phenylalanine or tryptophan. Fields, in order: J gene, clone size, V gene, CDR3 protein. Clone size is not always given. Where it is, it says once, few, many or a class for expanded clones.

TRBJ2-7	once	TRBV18	CASSPSRGEQYF
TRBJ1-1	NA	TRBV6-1	CASSLTGARTEAFF
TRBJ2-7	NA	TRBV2	CASKSSYEQYF
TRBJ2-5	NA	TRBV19	CASRRTAGAPETQYF
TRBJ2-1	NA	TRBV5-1	CASSLVGGIYNEQFF
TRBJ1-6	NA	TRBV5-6	CASSLGSVNSPLHF
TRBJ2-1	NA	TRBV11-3	CASSLSGGGPFNEQFF
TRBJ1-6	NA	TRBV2	CASSETPPSPLHF
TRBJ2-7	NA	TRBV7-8	CASSPGTGSYEQYF
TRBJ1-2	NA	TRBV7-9	CASSPGTPGYTF
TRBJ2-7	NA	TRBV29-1	CSVEEAGTLSYEQYF
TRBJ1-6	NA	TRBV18	CASSRTGARNSPLHF
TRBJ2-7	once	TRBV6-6	CASSYSPGSEQYF
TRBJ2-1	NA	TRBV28	CASSLRGLAGYGQFF
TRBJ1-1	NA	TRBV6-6	CASSYLSGVREAFF
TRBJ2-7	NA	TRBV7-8	CASSFVGGAQYF
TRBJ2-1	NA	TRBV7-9	CASSRTSGGSNEQFF
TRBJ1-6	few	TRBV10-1	CASSEQGNSPLHF
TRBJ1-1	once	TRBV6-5	CASSYPTGGRTEAFF
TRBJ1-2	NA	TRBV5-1	CASSPPGQVTNYGYTF
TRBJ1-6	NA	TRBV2	CASIGTGANSPLHF
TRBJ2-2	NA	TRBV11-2	CASSPISTGELFF
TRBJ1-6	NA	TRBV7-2	CASSLLATRSYNSPLHF
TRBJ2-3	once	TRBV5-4	CASRRDRATDTQYF
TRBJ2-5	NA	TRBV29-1	CSVDPTGDGETQYF
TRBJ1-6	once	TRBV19	CASTSRGLGSPLHF
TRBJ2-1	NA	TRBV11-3	CASSQSMGLAEDNEQFF
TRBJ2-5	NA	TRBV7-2	CASSFRTPEETQYF
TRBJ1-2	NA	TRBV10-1	CASSDGDEGGYGYTF
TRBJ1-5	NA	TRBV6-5	CASSTGGSQPQHF
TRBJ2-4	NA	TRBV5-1	CASSGRPGELAKNIQYF
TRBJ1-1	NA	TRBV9	CASSGVQGSNTEAFF
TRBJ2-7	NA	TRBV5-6	CASSLAGRSYEQYF
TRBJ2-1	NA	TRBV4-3	CASSRDRGAYNEQFF
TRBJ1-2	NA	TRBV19	CASSRDSIINYGYTF
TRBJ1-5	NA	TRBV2	CASSIGQNYNQPQHF
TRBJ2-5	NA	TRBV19	CASSLTSGGQETQYF
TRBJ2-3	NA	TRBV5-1	CASSLSGGGTDTQYF
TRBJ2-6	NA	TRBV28	CASSPPHSGQSGANVLTF
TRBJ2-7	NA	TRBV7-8	CASSLRRENPYEQYF
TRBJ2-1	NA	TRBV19	CASTSDGGTYNEQFF
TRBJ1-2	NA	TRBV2	CASREQPYGYTF
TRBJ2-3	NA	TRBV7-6	CASSLAPGLASDTQYF
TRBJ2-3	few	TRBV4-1	CASSQVGRGTRADTQYF
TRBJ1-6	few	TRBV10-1	CASRPGQHPYNSPLHF
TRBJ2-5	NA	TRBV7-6	CASRTSGLQETQYF
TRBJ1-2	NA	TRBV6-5	CASSLDGNYGYTF
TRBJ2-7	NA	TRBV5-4	CASSNPGQGDEQYF
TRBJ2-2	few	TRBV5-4	CASSLAGFANTGELFF
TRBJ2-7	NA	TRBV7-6	CASSLGGQIYEQYF
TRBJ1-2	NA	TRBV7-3	CASSPQGESYGYTF
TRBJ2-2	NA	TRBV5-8	CASSWVTSGGPGELFF
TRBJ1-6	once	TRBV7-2	CASSLMVGDSPLHF
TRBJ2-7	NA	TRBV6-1	CASRLARGSYEQYF
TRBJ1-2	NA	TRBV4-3	CASSQARAYGYTF
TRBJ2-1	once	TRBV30	CAPSRTRGANLDEQFF
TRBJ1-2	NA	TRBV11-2	CASSFGRALGYGYTF
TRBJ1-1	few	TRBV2	CASIYVIMNTEAFF
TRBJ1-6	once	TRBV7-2	CASSPATASPLHF